These T cell receptor beta chains were read from a single sample in a study of CD4 T cells in relation to SARS-CoV-2 and coronaviruses. Sequenced by immunoSEQ multiplex PCR; TCRdb stores in-frame clones only, minus some. The sample has more than 55,000 clones, roughly 90% seen once; the top ten hold approximately 1.4%. Sequencing was performed on memory CD4+ T cells from PBMCs. The receptors stem from a human donor in good health. The conserved cysteine and the conserved F or W are not part of the CDR3 here. Each record gives: V gene, CDR3 length, J gene, CDR3 protein.

V: TRBV12-3/TRBV12-4; length: 10; J: TRBJ2-1; CDR3: ATQGTGYEQF
V: TRBV30; length: 13; J: TRBJ2-7; CDR3: AWRSGLAVSYEQY
V: TRBV2; length: 9; J: TRBJ2-4; CDR3: ASSGENIQY
V: TRBV2; length: 10; J: TRBJ1-5; CDR3: ASSGGDQPQH
V: TRBV11-2; length: 11; J: TRBJ2-7; CDR3: ASSSRGTYEQY
V: TRBV6-1; length: 12; J: TRBJ1-1; CDR3: ASSEAGGRTEAF
V: TRBV12-3/TRBV12-4; length: 10; J: TRBJ2-4; CDR3: ASSLVGNIQY
V: TRBV7-9; length: 16; J: TRBJ1-3; CDR3: ASSLLGQGALRGNTIY
V: TRBV10-3; length: 13; J: TRBJ1-5; CDR3: AISESGYSNQPQH
V: TRBV12-3/TRBV12-4; length: 11; J: TRBJ1-1; CDR3: ASSSTENTEAF
V: TRBV28; length: 13; J: TRBJ2-7; CDR3: ASRQQGLPPYEQY
V: TRBV5-1; length: 11; J: TRBJ2-7; CDR3: ASSHTLGYEQY
V: TRBV5-1; length: 15; J: TRBJ1-2; CDR3: ASSRWTGGQETYGYT
V: TRBV28; length: 13; J: TRBJ2-1; CDR3: ASSPPLGSIHEQF
V: TRBV5-4; length: 14; J: TRBJ1-6; CDR3: ASSWSQRNFNSPLH
V: TRBV5-1; length: 13; J: TRBJ1-6; CDR3: ASSSNLVGDSPLH
V: TRBV6-1; length: 13; J: TRBJ2-1; CDR3: ASSDSGVGRNEQF
V: TRBV6-6; length: 13; J: TRBJ1-4; CDR3: ASSENRGTNEKLF
V: TRBV3-1/TRBV3-2; length: 13; J: TRBJ2-2; CDR3: ASSQLWGGTGELF
V: TRBV6-1; length: 9; J: TRBJ2-5; CDR3: ASSPAETQY
V: TRBV28; length: 16; J: TRBJ2-4; CDR3: ASSPPGGLNRAKNIQY
V: TRBV11-2; length: 12; J: TRBJ1-6; CDR3: ASSLEERNSPLH
V: TRBV12-3/TRBV12-4; length: 11; J: TRBJ1-5; CDR3: ASSLSGNQPQH
V: TRBV7-9; length: 11; J: TRBJ1-2; CDR3: ASSLEGGYGYT
V: TRBV5-1; length: 12; J: TRBJ2-7; CDR3: ASSLESGGREQY
V: TRBV30; length: 11; J: TRBJ1-5; CDR3: AWSAGAGQPQH
V: TRBV9; length: 13; J: TRBJ1-6; CDR3: ASSVTAGDNSPLH
V: TRBV24-1; length: 12; J: TRBJ1-5; CDR3: ATQGDRDFQPQH
V: TRBV7-3; length: 17; J: TRBJ2-2; CDR3: ASSLTVIRGLGNTGELF
V: TRBV6-5; length: 11; J: TRBJ2-7; CDR3: ASRGDRVDEQY
V: TRBV3-1/TRBV3-2; length: 16; J: TRBJ2-1; CDR3: ASSHGTSGRANYNEQF
V: TRBV19; length: 12; J: TRBJ1-5; CDR3: ASSPGVRYQPQH
V: TRBV6-1; length: 13; J: TRBJ2-3; CDR3: ASSSSGTGTDTQY
V: TRBV27; length: 15; J: TRBJ1-2; CDR3: ASSLSGTGSRGLGYT
V: TRBV7-3; length: 12; J: TRBJ1-2; CDR3: ASSLRGTGSGYT
V: TRBV5-1; length: 14; J: TRBJ2-2; CDR3: ASSLGVVVGTGELF
V: TRBV18; length: 11; J: TRBJ1-5; CDR3: ASSTGLNQPQH
V: TRBV7-8; length: 15; J: TRBJ2-3; CDR3: ASSLAASVGYTDTQY
V: TRBV23-1; length: 13; J: TRBJ1-4; CDR3: ASPPAGGANEKLF
V: TRBV24-1; length: 15; J: TRBJ2-2; CDR3: ATSVTGTGVGIGELF
V: TRBV19; length: 13; J: TRBJ1-3; CDR3: ASGPRKLGGNTIY
V: TRBV5-1; length: 12; J: TRBJ1-1; CDR3: ASSWTGENTEAF
V: TRBV19; length: 11; J: TRBJ2-2; CDR3: ASSIVGIGELF
V: TRBV3-1/TRBV3-2; length: 12; J: TRBJ1-3; CDR3: ASSTGQGGNTIY
V: TRBV19; length: 13; J: TRBJ1-5; CDR3: ASSTSGRSNQPQH
V: TRBV25-1; length: 13; J: TRBJ2-1; CDR3: ASRRTGGIYNEQF
V: TRBV11-2; length: 14; J: TRBJ2-5; CDR3: ASSLMGSGTWETQY
V: TRBV28; length: 19; J: TRBJ2-7; CDR3: ASSRFALGLAGGPGRYEQY
V: TRBV10-3; length: 13; J: TRBJ1-3; CDR3: AIRPGQGAGNTIY
V: TRBV6-5; length: 10; J: TRBJ2-5; CDR3: ASSYRQETQY
V: TRBV5-1; length: 13; J: TRBJ2-1; CDR3: ASSLEGGSNNEQF